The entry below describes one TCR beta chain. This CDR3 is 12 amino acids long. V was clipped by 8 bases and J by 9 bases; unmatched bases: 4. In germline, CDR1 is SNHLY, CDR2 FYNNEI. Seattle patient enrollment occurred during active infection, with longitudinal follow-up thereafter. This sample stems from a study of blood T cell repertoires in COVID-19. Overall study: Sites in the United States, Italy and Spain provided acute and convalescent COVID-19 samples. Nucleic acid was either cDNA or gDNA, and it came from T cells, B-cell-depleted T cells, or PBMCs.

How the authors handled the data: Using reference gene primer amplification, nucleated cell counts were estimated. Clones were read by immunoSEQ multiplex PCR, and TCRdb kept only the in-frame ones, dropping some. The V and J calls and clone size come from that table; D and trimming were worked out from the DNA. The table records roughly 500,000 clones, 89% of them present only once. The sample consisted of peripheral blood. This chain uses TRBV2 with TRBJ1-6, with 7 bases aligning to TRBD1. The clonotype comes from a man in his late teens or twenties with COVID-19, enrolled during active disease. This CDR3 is CASDRAGSPLHF. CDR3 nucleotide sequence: TGTGCCAGCGACAGGGCCGGTTCACCCCTCCACTTT. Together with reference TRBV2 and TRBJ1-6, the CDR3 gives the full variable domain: EPEVTQTPSHQVTQMGQEVILRCVPISNHLYFYWYRQILGQKVEFLVSFYNNEISEKSEIFDDQFSVERPDGSNFTLKIRSTKLEDSAMYFCASDRAGSPLHFGNGTRLTVT.